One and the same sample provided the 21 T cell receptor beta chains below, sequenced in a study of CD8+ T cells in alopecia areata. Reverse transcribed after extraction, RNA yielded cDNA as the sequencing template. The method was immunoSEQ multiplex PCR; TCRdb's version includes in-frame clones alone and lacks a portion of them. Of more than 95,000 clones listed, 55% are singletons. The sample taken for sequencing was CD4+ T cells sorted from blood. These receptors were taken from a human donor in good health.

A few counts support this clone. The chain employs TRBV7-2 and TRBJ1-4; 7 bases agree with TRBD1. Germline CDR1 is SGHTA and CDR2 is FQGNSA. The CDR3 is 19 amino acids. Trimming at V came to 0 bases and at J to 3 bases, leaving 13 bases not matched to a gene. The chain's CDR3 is CASSLASFLGQGANEKLFF. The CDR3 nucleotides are TGTGCCAGCAGCTTAGCGTCTTTTCTCGGCCAGGGGGCTAATGAAAAACTGTTTTTT.

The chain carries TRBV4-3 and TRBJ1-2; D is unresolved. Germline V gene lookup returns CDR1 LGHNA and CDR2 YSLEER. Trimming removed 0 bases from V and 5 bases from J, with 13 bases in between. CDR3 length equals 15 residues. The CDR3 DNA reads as TGCGCCAGCAGCCAAGATGTACAAGGGTCTTATGGCTACACCTTC. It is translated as CASSQDVQGSYGYTF.

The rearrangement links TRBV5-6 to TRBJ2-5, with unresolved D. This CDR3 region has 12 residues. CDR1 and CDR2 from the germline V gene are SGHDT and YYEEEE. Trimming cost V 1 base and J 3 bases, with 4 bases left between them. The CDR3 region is CASSLIEETQYF. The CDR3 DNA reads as TGTGCCAGCAGCTTGATCGAAGAGACCCAGTACTTC. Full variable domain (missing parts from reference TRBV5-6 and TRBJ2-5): DAGVTQSPTHLIKTRGQQVTLRCSPKSGHDTVSWYQQALGQGPQFIFQYYEEEERQRGNFPDRFSGHQFPNYSSELNVNALLLGDSALYLCASSLIEETQYFGPGTRLLVL.

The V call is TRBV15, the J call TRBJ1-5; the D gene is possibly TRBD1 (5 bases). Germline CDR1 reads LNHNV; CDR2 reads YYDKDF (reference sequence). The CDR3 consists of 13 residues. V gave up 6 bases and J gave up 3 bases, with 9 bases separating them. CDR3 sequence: CATRDSINQPQHF. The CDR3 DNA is TGTGCCACCAGAGACAGCATCAATCAGCCCCAGCATTTT.

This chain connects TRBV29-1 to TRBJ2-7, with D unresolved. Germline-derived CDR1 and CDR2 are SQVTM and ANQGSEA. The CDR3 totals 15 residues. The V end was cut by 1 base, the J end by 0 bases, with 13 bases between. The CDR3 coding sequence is TGCAGCGTTGAAGTGCCCTCCTTCAGCTCCTACGAGCAGTACTTC. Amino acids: CSVEVPSFSSYEQYF.

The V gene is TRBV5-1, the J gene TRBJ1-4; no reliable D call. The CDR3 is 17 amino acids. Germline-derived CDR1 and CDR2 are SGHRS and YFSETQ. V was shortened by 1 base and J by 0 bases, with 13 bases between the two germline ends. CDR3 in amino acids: CASSLRPSGPTNEKLFF. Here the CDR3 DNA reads TGCGCCAGCAGCTTGAGGCCGAGTGGGCCAACTAATGAAAAACTGTTTTTT.

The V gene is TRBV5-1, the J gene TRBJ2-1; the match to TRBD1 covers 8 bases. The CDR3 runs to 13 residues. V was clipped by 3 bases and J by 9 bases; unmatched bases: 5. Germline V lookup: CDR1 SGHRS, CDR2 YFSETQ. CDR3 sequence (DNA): TGCGCCAGCAGCTCCCTCAGGGGGCGTGAGCAGTTCTTC. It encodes CASSSLRGREQFF.

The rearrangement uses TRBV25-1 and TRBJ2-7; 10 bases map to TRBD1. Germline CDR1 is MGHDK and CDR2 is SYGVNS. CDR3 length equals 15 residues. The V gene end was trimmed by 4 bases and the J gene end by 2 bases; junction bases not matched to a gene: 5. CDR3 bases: TGTGCCAGCAGTGTAGGGACAGGGGTACCCTACGAGCAGTACTTC. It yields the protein CASSVGTGVPYEQYF.

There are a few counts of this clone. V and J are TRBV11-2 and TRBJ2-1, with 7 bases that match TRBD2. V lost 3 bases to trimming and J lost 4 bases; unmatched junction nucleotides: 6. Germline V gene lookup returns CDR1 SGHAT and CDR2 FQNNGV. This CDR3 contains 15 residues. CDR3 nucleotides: TGTGCCAGCAGCTTTCTTGGGACTACTTACAATGAGCAGTTCTTC. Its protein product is CASSFLGTTYNEQFF.

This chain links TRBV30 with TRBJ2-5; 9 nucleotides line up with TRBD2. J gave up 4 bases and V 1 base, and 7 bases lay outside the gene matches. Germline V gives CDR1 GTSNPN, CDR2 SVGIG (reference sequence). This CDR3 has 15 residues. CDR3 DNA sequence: TGTGCCTGGAGTGAGAGCGGGGGGCCCAGAGAGACCCAGTACTTC. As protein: CAWSESGGPRETQYF.

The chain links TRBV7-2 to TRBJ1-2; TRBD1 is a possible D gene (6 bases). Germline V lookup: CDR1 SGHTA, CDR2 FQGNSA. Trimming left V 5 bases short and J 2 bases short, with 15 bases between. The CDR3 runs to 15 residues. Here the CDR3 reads CASSIQQGGNYGYTF. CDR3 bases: TGTGCCAGCAGCATTCAACAGGGAGGGAACTATGGCTACACCTTC.

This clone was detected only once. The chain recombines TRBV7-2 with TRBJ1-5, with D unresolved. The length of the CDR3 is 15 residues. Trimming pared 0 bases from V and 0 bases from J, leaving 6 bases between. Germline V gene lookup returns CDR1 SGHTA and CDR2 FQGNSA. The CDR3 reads CASSLAAYSNQPQHF. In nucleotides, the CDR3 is TGTGCCAGCAGCTTAGCAGCGTATAGCAATCAGCCCCAGCATTTT.

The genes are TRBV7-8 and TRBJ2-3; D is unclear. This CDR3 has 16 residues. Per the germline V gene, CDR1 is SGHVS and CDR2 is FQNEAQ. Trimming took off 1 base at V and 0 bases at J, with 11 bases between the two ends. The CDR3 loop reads CASSLDPLMSTDTQYF. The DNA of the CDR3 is TGTGCCAGCAGCTTAGATCCCCTTATGAGCACAGATACGCAGTATTTT.

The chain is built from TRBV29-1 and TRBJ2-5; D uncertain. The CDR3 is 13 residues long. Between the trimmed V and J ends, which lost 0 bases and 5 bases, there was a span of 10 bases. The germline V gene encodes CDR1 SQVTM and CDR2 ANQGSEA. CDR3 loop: CSVEESGQETQYF. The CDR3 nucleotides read TGCAGCGTTGAAGAATCGGGCCAGGAGACCCAGTACTTC.

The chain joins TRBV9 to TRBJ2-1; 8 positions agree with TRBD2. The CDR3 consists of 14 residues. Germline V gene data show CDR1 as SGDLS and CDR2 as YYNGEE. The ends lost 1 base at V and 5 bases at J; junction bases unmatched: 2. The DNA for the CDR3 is TGTGCCAGCAGCGTACGAGCGGGGGACAATGAGCAGTTCTTC. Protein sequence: CASSVRAGDNEQFF.

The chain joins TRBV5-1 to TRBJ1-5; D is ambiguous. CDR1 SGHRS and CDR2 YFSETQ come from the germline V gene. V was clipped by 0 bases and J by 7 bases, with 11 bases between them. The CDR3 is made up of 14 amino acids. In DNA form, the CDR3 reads TGCGCCAGCAGCTTGGACGGGGTGAACCAGCCCCAGCATTTT. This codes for CASSLDGVNQPQHF.

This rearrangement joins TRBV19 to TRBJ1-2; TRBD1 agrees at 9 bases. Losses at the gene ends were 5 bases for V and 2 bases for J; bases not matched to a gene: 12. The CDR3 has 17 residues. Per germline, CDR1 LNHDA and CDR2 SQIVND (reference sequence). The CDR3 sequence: CASSPGQGDRVNYGYTF. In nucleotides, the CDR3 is TGTGCCAGTAGTCCAGGGCAAGGGGACAGGGTCAACTATGGCTACACCTTC.

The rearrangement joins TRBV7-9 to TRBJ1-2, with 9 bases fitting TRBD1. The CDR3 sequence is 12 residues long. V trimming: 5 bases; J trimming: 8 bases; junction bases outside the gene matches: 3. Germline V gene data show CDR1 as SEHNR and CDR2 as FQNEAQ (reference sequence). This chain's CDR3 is CASSRDREGYTF. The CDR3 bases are TGTGCCAGCAGCCGGGACAGGGAGGGCTACACCTTC.

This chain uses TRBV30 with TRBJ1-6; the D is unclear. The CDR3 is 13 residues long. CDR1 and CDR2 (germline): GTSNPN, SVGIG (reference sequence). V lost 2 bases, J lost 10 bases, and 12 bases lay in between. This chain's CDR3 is CAWSNTEGSPLHF. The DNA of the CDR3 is TGTGCCTGGAGTAATACAGAAGGATCACCCCTCCACTTT.

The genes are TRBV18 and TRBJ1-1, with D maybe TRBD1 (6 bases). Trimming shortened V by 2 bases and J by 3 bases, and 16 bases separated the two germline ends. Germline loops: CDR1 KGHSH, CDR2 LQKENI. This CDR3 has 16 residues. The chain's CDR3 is CASSPFGGAGDTEAFF. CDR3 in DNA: TGTGCCAGCTCACCATTTGGGGGCGCGGGTGACACTGAAGCTTTCTTT.

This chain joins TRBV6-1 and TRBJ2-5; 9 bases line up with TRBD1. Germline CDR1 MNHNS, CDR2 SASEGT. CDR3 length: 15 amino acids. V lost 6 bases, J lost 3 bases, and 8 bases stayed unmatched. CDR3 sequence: CASSRPGQGKETQYF. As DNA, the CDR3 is TGTGCCAGCAGCCGACCGGGACAGGGAAAAGAGACCCAGTACTTC.